These T cell receptor beta chains were read from a single sample in a study of regulatory T cells in long-lasting Graves disease. TCRdb itself ran the multiplex PCR reads through MiXCR, one entry per CDR3 protein. Of roughly 520,000 distinct CDR3 sequences listed, around 12% are singletons. This same sample was also part of a study on T cells in Graves' hyperthyroidism and ophthalmopathy.

Sequencing was performed on peripheral blood mononuclear cells (PBMCs), taken at new diagnosis, from a patient treated with antithyroid drugs. All receptors come from a woman in her 30s with Graves disease. Each CDR3 is given with its conserved first and last residue. The D gene is left open where the match is weak.

j_gene | v_gene | d_gene | CDR3aa
TRBJ1-4 | TRBV27 | . | CASRDLQASTNEKLFF
TRBJ1-2 | TRBV29-1 | TRBD1 | CSVDEGYRGDGYTF
TRBJ2-3 | TRBV4-1 | . | CASSQQPGTQSDTQYF
TRBJ1-2 | TRBV19 | . | CASSITADYGYTF
TRBJ2-7 | TRBV11-1 | TRBD1 | CASSFLPGQGDHEQYF
TRBJ2-7 | TRBV18 | . | CASSPRGTEYEQYF
TRBJ2-5 | TRBV19 | TRBD2 | CASSRSASGGLRTQYF
TRBJ2-1 | TRBV5-5 | . | CASSLMTSGLANNEQFF
TRBJ2-7 | TRBV12-3/TRBV12-4 | . | CASSSPTVNSYEQYF
TRBJ2-7 | TRBV6-2/TRBV6-3 | . | CASSRPFYRADYEQYF
TRBJ2-1 | TRBV19 | . | CARWETRGTYNEQFF
TRBJ1-1 | TRBV6-1 | . | CASRITGWDTEAFF
TRBJ2-3 | TRBV6-2/TRBV6-3 | . | CASSYDGVDTQYF
TRBJ1-3 | TRBV19 | . | CASSTSGTWLGNTIYF
TRBJ2-3 | TRBV19 | . | CASSPRQKFSTDTQYF
TRBJ2-2 | TRBV15 | . | CATSRDNLPGELFF
TRBJ2-1 | TRBV4-3 | TRBD2 | CASSRREREVHNEQFF
TRBJ2-2 | TRBV2 | . | CASKGGKVNTGELFF
TRBJ1-2 | TRBV2 | . | CASSADRRDYGYTF
TRBJ2-5 | TRBV12-3/TRBV12-4 | TRBD1 | CASRQRGTGGTETQYF
TRBJ2-7 | TRBV6-2/TRBV6-3 | TRBD2 | CASSSRLAGGVYEQYF
TRBJ2-1 | TRBV24-1 | TRBD2 | CATSASGRLNEQFF
TRBJ1-2 | TRBV29-1 | . | CSVARDTANYGYTF
TRBJ2-7 | TRBV6-1 | . | CASGSRGIGEQYF
TRBJ1-1 | TRBV20-1 | TRBD1 | CSARDAGQGAATEAFF
TRBJ1-1 | TRBV19 | TRBD1 | CASSWGQPNTEAFF
TRBJ2-7 | TRBV11-2 | TRBD1 | CASSNRDRTYEQYF
TRBJ1-1 | TRBV6-2/TRBV6-3 | . | CAGGRTRDTEAFF
TRBJ2-7 | TRBV5-1 | . | CASSWMRDPDYEQYF
TRBJ2-3 | TRBV12-3/TRBV12-4 | . | CASYPAGGSDTQYF
TRBJ1-1 | TRBV30 | . | CAWSQRGGNTEAFF
TRBJ2-5 | TRBV3-1 | TRBD2 | CASSKMGLAAETQYF
TRBJ2-1 | TRBV20-1 | . | CSASRPGERNEQFF
TRBJ1-6 | TRBV20-1 | . | CSARDGSYNSPLHF
TRBJ2-7 | TRBV11-2 | . | CASTLGGSYERYF
TRBJ2-1 | TRBV28 | TRBD2 | CASSHRLAGFGDNEQFF
TRBJ1-3 | TRBV4-3 | . | CASSQEPHRSPGNTIYF
TRBJ2-1 | TRBV20-1 | . | CSATVVSHNEQFF
TRBJ2-2 | TRBV19 | . | CASREHTGELFF
TRBJ2-5 | TRBV19 | TRBD2 | CASSTSGSGETQYF
TRBJ1-3 | TRBV4-3 | . | CASSREIGNTIYF
TRBJ1-1 | TRBV19 | . | CASTLSGTTEAFF
TRBJ1-1 | TRBV30 | . | CAWKPSDRLTEAFF
TRBJ1-4 | TRBV30 | . | CAWSRTAGNEKLFF
TRBJ2-5 | TRBV7-9 | . | CASSLWVTEVGETQYF
TRBJ2-1 | TRBV20-1 | . | CSAKPTSSYNEQFF
TRBJ2-1 | TRBV20-1 | TRBD1 | CSARDPQGAINEQFF